This entry lists 21 T cell receptor beta chains sequenced from one sample in a study of CXCR3-negative and CXCR3-positive naive CD8 T cells. The method, 5' RACE with UMI labels, was used to prepare the TRB cDNA libraries. TCRdb derives one entry per CDR3 protein from the 5' RACE reads, leaving out DNA. Seen in this sample are about 56,000 distinct CDR3 sequences; the ten most common clones hold 20% to 25%. Specimen: memory CD8+ T cells from blood. These receptors were obtained from a human donor in good health. Some clones in this sample may be carry-over from other donors' samples.

The chain couples TRBV7-8 to TRBJ2-2. This CDR3 spans 15 amino acids. Germline V gene sequence: CDR1 SGHVS, CDR2 FQNEAQ. This chain's CDR3 is CASSLVGANTGELFF.

V is TRBV28 and J is TRBJ1-3; the D call of TRBD1 rests on TCRdb alone, since no DNA is present to check it. The CDR3 runs to 13 residues. Germline CDR1 reads MDHEN; CDR2 reads SYDVKM. The CDR3: CASSLIPGATIYF.

This sequence joins TRBV20-1 and TRBJ2-1; the TCRdb call, TRBD2, lacks DNA for checking. The CDR3 length is 16 residues. The germline CDR1 and CDR2 sequences are DFQATT and SNEGSKA (reference sequence). The chain's CDR3 is CSASPLERGWINEQFF.

CDR3 residues: CASSPGQTSTDTQYF. This sequence joins TRBV18 and TRBJ2-3; the TCRdb call, TRBD1, lacks DNA for checking. Germline loops: CDR1 KGHSH, CDR2 LQKENI. The CDR3 consists of 15 residues.

V gene TRBV7-3 combines with J gene TRBJ2-7; TCRdb indicates TRBD2, and absent DNA this call remains unverified. Germline V gene sequence: CDR1 SGHTA, CDR2 FQGTGA. The CDR3 loop spans 12 amino acids. The CDR3 loop is CASSHIAGEQYF.

CDR3 loop: CASSQASGGNEQFF. The chain has TRBV28 and TRBJ2-1; no DNA is available, so the TRBD2 call from TCRdb remains unchecked. The CDR3 length is 14 residues. Germline V gene sequence: CDR1 MDHEN, CDR2 SYDVKM. Together with reference TRBV28 and TRBJ2-1, the CDR3 gives the full variable domain: DVKVTQSSRYLVKRTGEKVFLECVQDMDHENMFWYRQDPGLGLRLIYFSYDVKMKEKGDIPEGYSVSREKKERFSLILESASTNQTSMYLCASSQASGGNEQFFGPGTRLTVL.

The chain links TRBV18 to TRBJ2-5; TCRdb gives TRBD2 as the D gene, but with no DNA this cannot be confirmed. The germline V gene has CDR1 KGHSH and CDR2 LQKENI. The CDR3 runs to 14 residues. The CDR3 loop is CASSSSAGQETQYF. The full variable domain, rest sourced from reference TRBV18 and TRBJ2-5, is NAGVMQNPRHLVRRRGQEARLRCSPMKGHSHVYWYRQLPEEGLKFMVYLQKENIIDESGMPKERFSAEFPKEGPSILRIQQVVRGDSAAYFCASSSSAGQETQYFGPGTRLLVL.

This chain links TRBV6-5 with TRBJ1-1. CDR3 length equals 15 residues. Germline lookup yields CDR1 MNHEY and CDR2 SVGAGI. This chain's CDR3 is CASSYSKRVGTEAFF.

This chain uses TRBV7-8 with TRBJ2-7; TCRdb's D call of TRBD1 is untestable without DNA. The length of the CDR3 is 19 residues. CDR1 is SGHVS, CDR2 FQNEAQ, per germline. This CDR3 reads CASSFSRTPGQGISYEQYF.

The V gene is TRBV20-1, the J gene TRBJ2-5; checking the TCRdb D call of TRBD1 is not possible without DNA. The CDR3 loop spans 16 amino acids. Germline V gives CDR1 DFQATT, CDR2 SNEGSKA (reference sequence). This chain's CDR3 is CSAHTGGQLVQETQYF.

The chain couples TRBV7-9 to TRBJ2-1; absent DNA, TCRdb's TRBD2 call cannot be checked. The germline V gene encodes CDR1 SEHNR and CDR2 FQNEAQ (reference sequence). The CDR3 extends over 15 amino acids. This CDR3 reads CASRPPAGGYNEQFF.

V and J are TRBV15 and TRBJ2-7; absent DNA, TCRdb's TRBD1 call cannot be checked. The CDR3 has 15 residues. Germline-derived CDR1 and CDR2 are LNHNV and YYDKDF (reference sequence). The CDR3 loop is CATSRARDGSYEQYF.

The J gene is TRBJ1-1, the V gene TRBV5-1; absent DNA, TCRdb's TRBD1 call cannot be checked. The length of the CDR3 is 14 residues. The germline V gene encodes CDR1 SGHRS and CDR2 YFSETQ. This CDR3 reads CASSPGTVNTEAFF.

The chain has TRBV10-3 and TRBJ1-1; checking the TCRdb D call of TRBD1 is not possible without DNA. The CDR3 totals 11 residues. Germline CDR1 is ENHRY and CDR2 is SYGVKD. CDR3 sequence reads: CAIAGGTEAFF.

The rearrangement joins TRBV7-6 to TRBJ1-5; the D call of TRBD1 rests on TCRdb alone, since no DNA is present to check it. Germline CDR1 SGHVS, CDR2 FNYEAQ. CDR3 size: 14 residues. This chain's CDR3 is CASSLGQGPQPQHF.

This sequence joins TRBV5-6 and TRBJ2-7; TCRdb names TRBD2, which stays unverified in the absence of DNA. CDR1 is SGHDT and CDR2 is YYEEEE in the germline V gene. The CDR3 runs to 13 residues. CDR3 loop: CASSLGPLRKQYF.

The rearrangement uses TRBV10-3 and TRBJ2-7; absent DNA, TCRdb's TRBD1 call cannot be checked. CDR3 size: 17 residues. Per the germline V gene, CDR1 is ENHRY and CDR2 is SYGVKD. The CDR3: CAISALGGTGVPYEQYF.

The gene calls are TRBV4-2 and TRBJ1-2; the D call from TCRdb, TRBD1, cannot be confirmed without DNA. The CDR3 has 13 amino acids. Germline CDR1 LGHNA, CDR2 YNFKEQ. CDR3 residues: CASTLDRDYGYTF.

The chain employs TRBV6-4 and TRBJ2-3; lacking DNA, the TRBD2 call made by TCRdb goes unchecked. This CDR3 is 15 amino acids long. Germline loops: CDR1 MRHNA, CDR2 SNTAGT. This CDR3 is CASSEGTSGADTQYF.

V and J are TRBV29-1 and TRBJ1-1; TCRdb designates TRBD1, a call that cannot be tested without DNA. CDR1 and CDR2 from the germline V gene are SQVTM and ANQGSEA. The CDR3 consists of 12 residues. The CDR3 reads CSVAGGHTEAFF.

The CDR3 sequence: CASSPAVNTEAFF. The V gene is TRBV3-1, the J gene TRBJ1-1. The CDR3 spans 13 residues. Germline V gives CDR1 LGHDT, CDR2 YNNKEL (reference sequence).